This passage covers 21 T cell receptor beta chains from one sample sequenced in a study of blood T cell repertoires in COVID-19. TCRdb's copy holds only in-frame clones and misses some; the assay was immunoSEQ multiplex PCR. The sample holds about 240,000 clones, roughly 90% seen once. The specimen was peripheral blood. Every receptor here comes from a man aged 55-75 years who had recovered from COVID-19.

This clone showed up many times. This sequence joins TRBV25-1 and TRBJ1-4, with 10 bases lining up with TRBD1. Germline lookup yields CDR1 MGHDK and CDR2 SYGVNS. The CDR3 has 15 residues. The ends lost 6 bases at V and 5 bases at J; junction bases unmatched: 6. The CDR3 DNA reads TGTGCCAGCAGGGTCCTGACAGGGGGCAATGAAAAACTGTTTTTT. Protein: CASRVLTGGNEKLFF.

This chain uses TRBV27 with TRBJ2-2, with D uncertain. The V and J ends lost 0 bases and 5 bases respectively, with 7 bases between them. Germline assignment: CDR1 MNHEY and CDR2 SMNVEV (reference sequence). This CDR3 is built from 14 residues. The CDR3 DNA sequence: TGTGCCAGCAGTTTATCGAGGAAAACCGGGGAGCTGTTTTTT. Its translation: CASSLSRKTGELFF.

In this sample, this clone turned up a few times. The chain recombines TRBV18 with TRBJ1-6; D gene ambiguous. CDR1 and CDR2 from the germline V gene are KGHSH and LQKENI. This CDR3 has 13 residues. V was shortened by 1 base and J by 8 bases, with 6 bases between the two germline ends. The CDR3, as DNA: TGTGCCAGCTCACCACGGAGGGATTCACCCCTCCACTTT. The encoded protein is CASSPRRDSPLHF.

V gene TRBV5-1 combines with J gene TRBJ2-2; TRBD1 aligns across 7 bases. Germline V lookup: CDR1 SGHRS, CDR2 YFSETQ. J gave up 4 bases and V 3 bases, and 3 bases lay outside the gene matches. The length of the CDR3 is 14 residues. The CDR3 nucleotides read TGCGCCAGCAGCTCGACAGGGTCCACCGGGGAGCTGTTTTTT. This translates into CASSSTGSTGELFF.

The rearrangement uses TRBV24-1 and TRBJ2-7, with a possible D match to TRBD1 (6 bases). V shed 3 bases and J shed 1 base, with 12 bases lying between them. This CDR3 is built from 15 residues. Germline V gives CDR1 KGHDR, CDR2 SFDVKD. This CDR3 reads CATSDSTGPSYEQYF. DNA for the CDR3: TGTGCCACCAGTGATAGCACAGGGCCTTCCTACGAGCAGTACTTC.

This clone was counted a single time. The chain has TRBV3-1 (or the pseudogene TRBV3-2) and TRBJ2-1; D remains unclear. The V gene lost 1 base and the J gene lost 6 bases, with 10 bases spanning the gap. Germline values: CDR1 LGHDT, CDR2 YNNKEL (reference sequence). The CDR3 totals 14 residues. The CDR3 protein is CASSQGAARNEQFF. The CDR3 DNA reads as TGTGCCAGCAGCCAAGGGGCAGCCCGCAATGAGCAGTTCTTC.

V gene TRBV5-6 combines with J gene TRBJ1-3; TRBD1 is a possible D gene (6 bases). Germline lookup yields CDR1 SGHDT and CDR2 YYEEEE. The CDR3 contains 14 residues. Trimming pared 7 bases from V and 2 bases from J, leaving 13 bases between. CDR3 amino acids: CASCTGQPGNTIYF. The CDR3 nucleotides are TGTGCCAGCTGCACCGGACAGCCTGGAAACACCATATATTTT.

There are a few counts of this clone. J is TRBJ2-1 and V is TRBV5-4; 9 nucleotides agree with TRBD2. CDR1 and CDR2 from the germline V gene are SGHNT and YYREEE (reference sequence). This CDR3 has 16 residues. With 0 bases clipped from V and 2 bases from J, the junction kept 3 bases outside the gene matches. CDR3 sequence: CASSLVAGGPYNEQFF. CDR3 sequence (DNA): TGTGCCAGCAGCTTGGTCGCGGGGGGGCCCTACAATGAGCAGTTCTTC. The variable domain in full, completed from reference TRBV5-4 and TRBJ2-1, reads ETGVTQSPTHLIKTRGQQVTLRCSSQSGHNTVSWYQQALGQGPQFIFQYYREEENGRGNFPPRFSGLQFPNYSSELNVNALELDDSALYLCASSLVAGGPYNEQFFGPGTRLTVL.

The chain combines TRBV12-5 with TRBJ1-5, with D possibly TRBD1 on 5 matching bases. V shed 6 bases and J shed 8 bases, with 17 bases lying between them. The CDR3 loop spans 14 amino acids. Germline V gene data show CDR1 as LGHNT and CDR2 as FRNRAP. CDR3 loop: CASGAGLGREPQHF. CDR3 coding DNA: TGTGCTAGTGGAGCTGGACTAGGCAGGGAGCCCCAGCATTTT.

This clone was counted once. J is TRBJ1-4 and V is TRBV19; D is undetermined. V was cut by 7 bases and J by 0 bases, with 12 bases left in between. The germline CDR1 and CDR2 sequences are LNHDA and SQIVND (reference sequence). The CDR3 loop spans 15 amino acids. The CDR3 DNA is TGTGCCAGTAAAAGAGAGCTCGCAACTAATGAAAAACTGTTTTTT. Amino acids: CASKRELATNEKLFF. The variable domain in full, with the rest retrieved from reference TRBV19 and TRBJ1-4, is DGGITQSPKYLFRKEGQNVTLSCEQNLNHDAMYWYRQDPGQGLRLIYYSQIVNDFQKGDIAEGYSVSREKKESFPLTVTSAQKNPTAFYLCASKRELATNEKLFFGSGTQLSVL.

This chain connects TRBV5-5 to TRBJ2-7; 8 bases are a match to TRBD1. With 3 bases clipped from V and 3 bases from J, the junction kept 11 bases outside the gene matches. Germline-derived CDR1 and CDR2 are SGHKS and YYEKEE (reference sequence). The CDR3 extends over 16 amino acids. This CDR3 is CASSWGGDRGYYEQYF. The CDR3 nucleotides read TGTGCCAGCAGCTGGGGTGGTGACAGGGGATACTACGAGCAGTACTTC.

This rearrangement joins TRBV5-1 to TRBJ1-1, with 8 bases lining up with TRBD1. This CDR3 contains 16 residues. V was clipped by 0 bases and J by 2 bases; unmatched bases: 6. The V gene's germline CDR1 is SGHRS and CDR2 YFSETQ. CDR3 DNA: TGCGCCAGCAGCTTGGGACCGACAGGGGTAAACACTGAAGCTTTCTTT. This sequence encodes CASSLGPTGVNTEAFF.

V usage is TRBV10-3 and J usage is TRBJ2-1, with D possibly matching TRBD2 (6 bases). There are 14 residues in the CDR3. V dropped 4 bases and J dropped 2 bases, with 9 bases sitting between them. Germline CDR1 ENHRY, CDR2 SYGVKD. The chain's CDR3 is CAISARGAYNEQFF. For the CDR3, the DNA is TGTGCCATCAGTGCCCGCGGGGCCTACAATGAGCAGTTCTTC.

In the case of this clone: Other DNA variants within this sample encode the same CDR3. This chain joins TRBV5-1 and TRBJ1-2; 10 nucleotides agree with TRBD1. The trim removed 4 bases at V and 5 bases at J, leaving 2 bases unmatched. The germline gives CDR1 SGHRS, CDR2 YFSETQ. The CDR3 consists of 13 residues. The CDR3 region is CASSPGQGYGYTF. The CDR3 nucleotides are TGCGCCAGCAGCCCGGGACAGGGGTATGGCTACACCTTC.

The J gene is TRBJ2-1, the V gene TRBV10-1, with D perhaps TRBD2 (6 bases). Germline V gene data show CDR1 as WNHNN and CDR2 as SYGVQD (reference sequence). The CDR3 loop spans 15 amino acids. The V gene lost 5 bases and the J gene lost 5 bases, with 16 bases spanning the gap. The CDR3 nucleotides read TGCGCCAGCAGTCCGTGGAGGGGTCCGGACAATGAGCAGTTCTTC. It specifies CASSPWRGPDNEQFF.

This rearrangement joins TRBV21-1 to TRBJ1-4. TRBV21-1 is shown as a pseudogene. The CDR3 runs 17 residues. CDR3 bases: TGTGCCAGCAGCATGGGGAGGGGCTTGTGGACTAATGAAAAACTGTTTTTT. This sequence encodes CASSMGRGLWTNEKLFF.

The CDR3 reads CASSRGTGNTEAFF. The CDR3 coding sequence is TGTGCCAGCAGTCGCGGGACGGGTAACACTGAAGCTTTCTTT. This rearrangement joins TRBV2 to TRBJ1-1, with a tentative D call TRBD1 (5 bases). V lost 5 bases and J 2 bases, leaving 12 bases between the germline ends. CDR1 and CDR2 (germline): SNHLY, FYNNEI. The CDR3 extends over 14 amino acids.

The CDR3 DNA is TGTGCCAGCAGTAAAAGGGACAGACTCACAGATACGCAGTATTTT. Translating it yields CASSKRDRLTDTQYF. The rearrangement joins TRBV27 to TRBJ2-3, with 7 nucleotides matching TRBD1. Unmatched junction bases numbered 7, after V lost 5 bases and J lost 2 bases. This CDR3 has 15 amino acids. The germline gives CDR1 MNHEY, CDR2 SMNVEV (reference sequence).

The chain carries TRBV19 and TRBJ1-1; a weak D match, TRBD1 (5 bases). The CDR3 has 15 amino acids. Germline V gives CDR1 LNHDA, CDR2 SQIVND (reference sequence). Trimming took off 3 bases at V and 6 bases at J, with 17 bases between the two ends. CDR3: CASSMGPRGGPEAFF. CDR3 sequence (DNA): TGTGCCAGTAGTATGGGTCCGAGGGGAGGGCCTGAAGCTTTCTTT.

CDR3 loop: CASSSGTAYGYTF. The CDR3 DNA sequence: TGCGCCAGCAGTTCCGGGACAGCCTATGGCTACACCTTC. The chain recombines TRBV5-1 with TRBJ1-2; TRBD1 matches 7 bases. Germline CDR1 is SGHRS and CDR2 is YFSETQ. The CDR3 is made up of 13 amino acids. Trimming at V came to 5 bases and at J to 4 bases, leaving 5 bases not matched to a gene.

A word on this clone: An end of the junction does not agree with germline; a read error may underlie this. The rearrangement links TRBV6-1 to TRBJ2-3; D gene unclear. The germline V gene has CDR1 MNHNS and CDR2 SASEGT. The CDR3 runs 16 residues. The CDR3 nucleotides are TGTGCCAGCAGTGAAGCGCAGTTTATTCGTACAGCTACGCAGTATTTT. The encoded protein is CASSEAQFIRTATQYF.